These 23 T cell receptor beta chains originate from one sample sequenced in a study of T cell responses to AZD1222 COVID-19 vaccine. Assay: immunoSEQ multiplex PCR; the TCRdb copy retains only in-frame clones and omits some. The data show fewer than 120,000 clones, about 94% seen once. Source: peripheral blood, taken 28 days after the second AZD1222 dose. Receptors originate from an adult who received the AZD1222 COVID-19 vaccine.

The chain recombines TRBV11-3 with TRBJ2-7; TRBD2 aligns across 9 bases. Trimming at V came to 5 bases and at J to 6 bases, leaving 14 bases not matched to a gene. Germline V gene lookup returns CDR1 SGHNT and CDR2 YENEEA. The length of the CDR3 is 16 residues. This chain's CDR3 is CASSPGRAGGPSEQYF. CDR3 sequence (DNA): TGTGCCAGCAGCCCGGGGAGAGCGGGAGGACCCTCCGAGCAGTACTTC.

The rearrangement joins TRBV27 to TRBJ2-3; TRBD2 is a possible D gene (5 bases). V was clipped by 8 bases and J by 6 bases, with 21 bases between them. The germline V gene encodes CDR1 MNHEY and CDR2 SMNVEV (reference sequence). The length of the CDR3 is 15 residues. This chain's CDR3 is CASGPGGSRMDTQYF. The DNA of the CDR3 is TGTGCCAGCGGCCCCGGTGGGAGTAGGATGGATACGCAGTATTTT.

The CDR3 coding sequence is TGCGCCAGCAGCTTGGGGACGCCAGGGGTTCAGTCACCCCTCCACTTT. Its protein product is CASSLGTPGVQSPLHF. The chain is built from TRBV5-1 and TRBJ1-6; perhaps TRBD1 as D (6 bases). Germline CDR1 is SGHRS and CDR2 is YFSETQ. The V and J ends lost 0 bases and 10 bases respectively, with 17 bases between them. The CDR3 runs to 16 residues.

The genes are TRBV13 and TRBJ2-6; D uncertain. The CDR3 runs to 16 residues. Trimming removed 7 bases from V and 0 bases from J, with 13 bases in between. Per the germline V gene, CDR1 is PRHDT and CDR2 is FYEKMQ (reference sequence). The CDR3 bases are TGTGCCAGCACTCAATCGTCTGGCTCTGGGGCCAACGTCCTGACTTTC. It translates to CASTQSSGSGANVLTF.

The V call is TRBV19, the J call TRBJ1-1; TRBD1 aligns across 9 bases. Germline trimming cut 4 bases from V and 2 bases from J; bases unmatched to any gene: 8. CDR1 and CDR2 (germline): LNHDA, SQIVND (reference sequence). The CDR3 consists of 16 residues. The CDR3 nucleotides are TGTGCCAGTAGTACCCGACAGGGGGATAGAAACACTGAAGCTTTCTTT. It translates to CASSTRQGDRNTEAFF.

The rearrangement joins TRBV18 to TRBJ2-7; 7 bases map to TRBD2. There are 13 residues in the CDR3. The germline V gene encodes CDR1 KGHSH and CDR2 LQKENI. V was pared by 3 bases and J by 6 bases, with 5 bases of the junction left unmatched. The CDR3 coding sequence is TGTGCCAGCTCACCTCGCGGGGGAAGCGAGCAGTACTTC. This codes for CASSPRGGSEQYF. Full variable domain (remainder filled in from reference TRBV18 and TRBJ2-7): NAGVMQNPRHLVRRRGQEARLRCSPMKGHSHVYWYRQLPEEGLKFMVYLQKENIIDESGMPKERFSAEFPKEGPSILRIQQVVRGDSAAYFCASSPRGGSEQYFGPGTRLTVT.

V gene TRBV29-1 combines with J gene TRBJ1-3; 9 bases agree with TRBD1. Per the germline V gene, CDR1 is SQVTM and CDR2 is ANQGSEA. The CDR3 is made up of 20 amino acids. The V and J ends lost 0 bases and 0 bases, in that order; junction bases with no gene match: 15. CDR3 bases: TGCAGCGTTGAAGATCAGTGGGGACAGGGCTCCCTAATCTCTGGAAACACCATATATTTT. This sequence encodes CSVEDQWGQGSLISGNTIYF.

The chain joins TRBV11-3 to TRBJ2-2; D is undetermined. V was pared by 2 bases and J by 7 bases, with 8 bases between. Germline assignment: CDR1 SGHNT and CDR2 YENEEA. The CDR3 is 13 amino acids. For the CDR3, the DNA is TGTGCCAGCAGCTTATCTAGTGGCGGGGAGCTGTTTTTT. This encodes CASSLSSGGELFF.

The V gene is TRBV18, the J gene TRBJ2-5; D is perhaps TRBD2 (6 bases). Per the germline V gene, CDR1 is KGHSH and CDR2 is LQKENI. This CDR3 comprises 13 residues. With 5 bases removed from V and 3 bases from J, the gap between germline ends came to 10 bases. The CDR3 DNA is TGTGCCAGCTCAGTGGGACTGAAAGAGACCCAGTACTTC. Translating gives CASSVGLKETQYF.

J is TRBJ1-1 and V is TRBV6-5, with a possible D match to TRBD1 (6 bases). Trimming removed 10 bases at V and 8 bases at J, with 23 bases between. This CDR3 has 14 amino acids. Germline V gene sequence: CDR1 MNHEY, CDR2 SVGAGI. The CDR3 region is CATIVSLPGAEAFF. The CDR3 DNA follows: TGTGCCACCATCGTCTCACTTCCGGGGGCCGAAGCTTTCTTT.

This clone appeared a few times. CDR3 amino acids: CASMTRSYTYTGNTIYF. CDR3 nucleotides: TGTGCCAGTATGACACGCTCTTACACATACACTGGAAACACCATATATTTT. The J gene is TRBJ1-3, the V gene TRBV19; the D is unclear. V gave up 7 bases and J gave up 2 bases, with 21 bases separating them. This CDR3 is 17 amino acids long. Germline assignment: CDR1 LNHDA and CDR2 SQIVND (reference sequence).

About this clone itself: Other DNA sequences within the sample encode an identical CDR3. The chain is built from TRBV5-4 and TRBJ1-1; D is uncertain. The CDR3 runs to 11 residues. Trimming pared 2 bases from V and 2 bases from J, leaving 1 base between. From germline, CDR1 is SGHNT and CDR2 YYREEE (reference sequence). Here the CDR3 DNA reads TGTGCCAGCAGCTTTAACACTGAAGCTTTCTTT. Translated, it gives CASSFNTEAFF.

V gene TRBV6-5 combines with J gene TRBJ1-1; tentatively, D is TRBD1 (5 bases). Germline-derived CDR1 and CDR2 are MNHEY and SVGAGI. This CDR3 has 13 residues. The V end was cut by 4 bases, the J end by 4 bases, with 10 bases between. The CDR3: CASSWDWGTEAFF. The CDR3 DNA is TGTGCCAGCAGTTGGGACTGGGGCACTGAAGCTTTCTTT.

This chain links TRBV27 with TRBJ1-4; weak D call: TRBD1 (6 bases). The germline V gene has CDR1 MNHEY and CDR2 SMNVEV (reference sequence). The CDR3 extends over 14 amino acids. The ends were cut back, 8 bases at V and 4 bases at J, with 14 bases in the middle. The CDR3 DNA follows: TGTGCCAGCTCAAGGGCAGGGGTTAATGAAAAACTGTTTTTT. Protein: CASSRAGVNEKLFF.

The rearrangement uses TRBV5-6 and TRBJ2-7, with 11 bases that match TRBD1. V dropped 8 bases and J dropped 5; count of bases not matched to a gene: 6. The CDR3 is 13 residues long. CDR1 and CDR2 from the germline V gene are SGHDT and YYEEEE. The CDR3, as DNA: TGTGCCAGTGGGACAGGGGGGATGGACGAGCAGTACTTC. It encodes CASGTGGMDEQYF.

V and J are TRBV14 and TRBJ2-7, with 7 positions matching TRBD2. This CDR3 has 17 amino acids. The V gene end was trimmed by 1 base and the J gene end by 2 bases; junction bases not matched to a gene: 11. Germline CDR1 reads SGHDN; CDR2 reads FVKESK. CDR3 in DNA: TGTGCCAGCAGCCAAGGTCTGGTGGGAGGGAGCGCCTACGAGCAGTACTTC. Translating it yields CASSQGLVGGSAYEQYF.

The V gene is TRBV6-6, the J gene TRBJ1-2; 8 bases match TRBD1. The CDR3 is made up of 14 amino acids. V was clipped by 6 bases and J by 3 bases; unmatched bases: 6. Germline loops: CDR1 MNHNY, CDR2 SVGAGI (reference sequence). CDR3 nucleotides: TGTGCCAGCAGACCGGGACAGGTAGACTATGGCTACACCTTC. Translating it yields CASRPGQVDYGYTF.

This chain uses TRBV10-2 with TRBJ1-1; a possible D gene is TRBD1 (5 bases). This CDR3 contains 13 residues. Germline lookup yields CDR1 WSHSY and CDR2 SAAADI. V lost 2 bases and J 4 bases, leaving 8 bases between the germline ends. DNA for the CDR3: TGCGCCAGCAGTGAGATGAGGGGCACTGAAGCTTTCTTT. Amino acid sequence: CASSEMRGTEAFF.

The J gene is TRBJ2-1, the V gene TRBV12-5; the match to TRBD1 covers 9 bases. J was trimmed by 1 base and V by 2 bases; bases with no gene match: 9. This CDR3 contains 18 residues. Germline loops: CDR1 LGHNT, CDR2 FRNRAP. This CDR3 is CASGLPPTGGQSYNEQFF. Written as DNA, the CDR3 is TGTGCTAGTGGTTTGCCCCCGACAGGGGGACAGTCCTACAATGAGCAGTTCTTC.

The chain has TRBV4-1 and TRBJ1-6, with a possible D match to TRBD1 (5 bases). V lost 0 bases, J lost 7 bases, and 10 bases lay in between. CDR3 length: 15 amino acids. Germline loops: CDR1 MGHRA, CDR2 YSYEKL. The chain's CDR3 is CASSQDQGANSPLHF. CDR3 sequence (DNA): TGCGCCAGCAGCCAAGACCAAGGGGCCAATTCACCCCTCCACTTT.

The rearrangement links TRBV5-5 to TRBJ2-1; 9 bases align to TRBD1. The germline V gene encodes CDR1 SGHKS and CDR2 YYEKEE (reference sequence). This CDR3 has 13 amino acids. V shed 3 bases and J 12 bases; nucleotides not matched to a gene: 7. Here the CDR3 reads CASSSRDREGQFF. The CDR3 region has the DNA TGTGCCAGCAGCTCGCGGGACAGGGAAGGGCAGTTCTTC. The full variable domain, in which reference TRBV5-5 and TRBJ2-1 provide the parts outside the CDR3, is DAGVTQSPTHLIKTRGQQVTLRCSPISGHKSVSWYQQVLGQGPQFIFQYYEKEERGRGNFPDRFSARQFPNYSSELNVNALLLGDSALYLCASSSRDREGQFFGPGTRLTVL.

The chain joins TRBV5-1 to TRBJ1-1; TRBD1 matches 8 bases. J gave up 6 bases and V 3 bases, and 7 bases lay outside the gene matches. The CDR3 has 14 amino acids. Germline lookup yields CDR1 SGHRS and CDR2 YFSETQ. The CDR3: CASSSPGQGSEAFF. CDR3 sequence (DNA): TGCGCCAGCAGCTCGCCAGGACAGGGCTCTGAAGCTTTCTTT.

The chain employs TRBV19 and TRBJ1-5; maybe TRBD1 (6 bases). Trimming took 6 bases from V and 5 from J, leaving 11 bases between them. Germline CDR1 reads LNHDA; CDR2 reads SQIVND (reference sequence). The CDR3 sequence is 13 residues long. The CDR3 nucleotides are TGTGCCAGTAGCCCACAGGGTGATCAGCCCCAGCATTTT. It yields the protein CASSPQGDQPQHF.